A selection of T cell receptor beta chains follows, all from one sample in a study of blood T cell repertoires in COVID-19. Assay: immunoSEQ multiplex PCR; the TCRdb copy retains only in-frame clones and omits some. Altogether approximately 170,000 clones are present, around four fifths being singletons, with the ten largest covering around 4.8%. Material: PBMCs or T cells enriched from blood (not recorded which). The receptors were gathered from a woman aged 45-65 years who had recovered from COVID-19. CDR3s include the opening cysteine and the closing phenylalanine or tryptophan. D genes are given only for firm matches. Clone size is not always given. Where it is, it says once, few, many or a class for expanded clones.

-,TRBD1,TRBV7-9,TRBJ1-1,TGTGCCAGCAGACGAGGACAGGGGAACACTGAAGCTTTCTTT,CASRRGQGNTEAFF
-,-,TRBV11-2,TRBJ1-6,TGTGCCAGCAGCCCTTGGGGGGGCTTTTCTTCACCCCTCCACTTT,CASSPWGGFSSPLHF
-,TRBD1,TRBV19,TRBJ1-5,TGTGCCACATCACAGGGGTGGCAGCCCCAGCATTTT,CATSQGWQPQHF
-,-,TRBV5-1,TRBJ1-1,TGCGCCAGCAGCTTCACAAAGGACGGGGGGAATCGTGACACTGAAGCTTTCTTT,CASSFTKDGGNRDTEAFF
once,TRBD2,TRBV7-9,TRBJ2-1,TGTGCCAGCAGCTTAGCTGGGGCGGGACTAGGGGGCAATGAGCAGTTCTTC,CASSLAGAGLGGNEQFF
-,-,TRBV20-1,TRBJ2-3,TGCAGTGCTAGAGACTCCTATACGCAGTATTTT,CSARDSYTQYF
-,-,TRBV6-5,TRBJ1-1,TGTGCCAGCCTATCATTCGGGACTGAAGCTTTCTTT,CASLSFGTEAFF
-,TRBD1,TRBV4-1,TRBJ2-1,TGCGCCAGCAGCCAAGTAGGGGGCCTGGGCTCCTACAATGAGCAGTTCTTC,CASSQVGGLGSYNEQFF
-,-,TRBV12-3/TRBV12-4,TRBJ1-1,TGTGCCAGCAGTGCCAGGGGCGAAGCTTTCTTT,CASSARGEAFF
-,TRBD1,TRBV4-3,TRBJ1-2,TGCGCCAGCAGCCAGGACAGGGGGAGGTATGGCTACACCTTC,CASSQDRGRYGYTF
-,-,TRBV30,TRBJ1-4,TGTGCCTGGAGTATCCAGGGAGGGGAAAAACTGTTTTTT,CAWSIQGGEKLFF
-,TRBD2,TRBV5-1,TRBJ2-1,TGCGCCAGCAGCTTGGAAGCGGGACTAGCGGGAACCCACAATGAGCAGTTCTTC,CASSLEAGLAGTHNEQFF
-,TRBD2,TRBV2,TRBJ2-1,TGTGCCAGCAGTGAAGCATTTGGGCTAGCGGGGGGCTCGAGCTCCTACAATGAGCAGTTCTTC,CASSEAFGLAGGSSSYNEQFF
-,-,TRBV9,TRBJ1-1,TGTGCCAGCAGCGTAGAGGGCAGGGTGGGGACTGAAGCTTTCTTT,CASSVEGRVGTEAFF
medium-sized,TRBD1,TRBV6-4,TRBJ2-3,TGTGCCAGCAGTGGACAGGGAAGCACAGATACGCAGTATTTT,CASSGQGSTDTQYF
-,-,TRBV9,TRBJ1-5,TGTGCCAGCAGCCCGCGGGGGGATAGCAATCAGCCCCAGCATTTT,CASSPRGDSNQPQHF
once,TRBD1,TRBV18,TRBJ1-2,TGTGCCAGCTCACCACGTGGGACAGACTATTTAAACTATGGCTACACCTTC,CASSPRGTDYLNYGYTF
-,-,TRBV3-1/TRBV3-2,TRBJ1-1,TGTGCCAGCAGCCAAGTAGCAACTGAAGCTTTCTTT,CASSQVATEAFF
-,-,TRBV11-2,TRBJ2-1,TGTGCCAGCAGCTTAGCTGACTCCGACAATGAGCAGTTCTTC,CASSLADSDNEQFF
-,-,TRBV11-2,TRBJ1-1,TGTGCCAGCAGCTTATCTGGCTACACTGAAGCTTTCTTT,CASSLSGYTEAFF
-,-,TRBV19,TRBJ2-3,TGTGCCAGTAGTGGGGAGTGGGTCGGGGCAGATACGCAGTATTTT,CASSGEWVGADTQYF
-,TRBD1,TRBV6-5,TRBJ2-5,TGTGCCAGCAGACCCCCCGGGACAGCCTTGGAGACCCAGTACTTC,CASRPPGTALETQYF
-,TRBD1,TRBV18,TRBJ1-5,TGTGCCAGCTCACCCGACAGGGTCCTTAGCAATCAGCCCCAGCATTTT,CASSPDRVLSNQPQHF
-,TRBD2,TRBV6-5,TRBJ2-1,TGTGCCAGCAAGTATGTGTGGGAGGGGCTCAATGAGCAGTTCTTC,CASKYVWEGLNEQFF
-,-,TRBV9,TRBJ2-3,TGTGCCAGCAGCGTATCGACGGGATTAGCAGATACGCAGTATTTT,CASSVSTGLADTQYF
-,-,TRBV6-1,TRBJ1-2,TGTGCCAGCACTATCCCCCGGGGTTCGGATGGCTACACCTTC,CASTIPRGSDGYTF
once,-,TRBV7-2,TRBJ2-4,TGTGCCAGCAGCGTCCTCGGTGGAGGGCTAGCCAAAAACATTCAGTACTTC,CASSVLGGGLAKNIQYF
-,-,TRBV29-1,TRBJ1-5,TGCAGCGTCTCCACGGGGGATCAGCCCCAGCATTTT,CSVSTGDQPQHF
-,-,TRBV21-1,TRBJ2-5,TGTGCCAGCAGCAAAGATCAGATTGAAGAGACCCAGTACTTC,CASSKDQIEETQYF
-,-,TRBV18,TRBJ1-3,TGTGCCAGCTCACCCGGACTCCCCGGGGCTGGAAACACCATATATTTT,CASSPGLPGAGNTIYF
-,TRBD1,TRBV24-1,TRBJ1-6,TGTGCCACCGTTGTGGGACAGGAGAATTCACCCCTCCACTTT,CATVVGQENSPLHF
-,-,TRBV30,TRBJ1-3,TGTGCCTGGAGTTCCGGAGACACCATATATTTT,CAWSSGDTIYF
-,TRBD1,TRBV6-2/TRBV6-3,TRBJ2-3,TGTGCCAGCAGTTGGGACAGGGAGATGGCAGATACGCAGTATTTT,CASSWDREMADTQYF
-,TRBD1,TRBV19,TRBJ1-5,TGTGCCAGTAGCCGGACAGGGGATCAGCCCCAGCATTTT,CASSRTGDQPQHF
-,-,TRBV7-3,TRBJ1-6,TGTGCCAGCAGCCAGGGTGATGCTACCCCCCTCCACTTT,CASSQGDATPLHF
-,-,TRBV7-2,TRBJ2-3,TGTGCCAGCAGCTTAGGGCCCTTTGTAGATACGCAGTATTTT,CASSLGPFVDTQYF
-,TRBD1,TRBV19,TRBJ2-3,TGTGCCAGTAGTATGGGGACAGGGGTCGGCACAGATACGCAGTATTTT,CASSMGTGVGTDTQYF
-,-,TRBV19,TRBJ1-1,TGTGCCAGTAATGAAGCCCGCGGGTCCCGGGCTGAAGCTTTCTTT,CASNEARGSRAEAFF
-,TRBD2,TRBV15,TRBJ2-1,TGTGCCACCAGCAGAGACCCTAGCGGGGGCCGATTCTTC,CATSRDPSGGRFF
-,-,TRBV27,TRBJ1-5,TGTGCCAGCAGTTTAGAGCGTGGGCCCCAGCATTTT,CASSLERGPQHF
-,-,TRBV28,TRBJ2-6,TGTGCCAGCAGAACAGAGTCTGGGGCCAACGTCCTGACTTTC,CASRTESGANVLTF